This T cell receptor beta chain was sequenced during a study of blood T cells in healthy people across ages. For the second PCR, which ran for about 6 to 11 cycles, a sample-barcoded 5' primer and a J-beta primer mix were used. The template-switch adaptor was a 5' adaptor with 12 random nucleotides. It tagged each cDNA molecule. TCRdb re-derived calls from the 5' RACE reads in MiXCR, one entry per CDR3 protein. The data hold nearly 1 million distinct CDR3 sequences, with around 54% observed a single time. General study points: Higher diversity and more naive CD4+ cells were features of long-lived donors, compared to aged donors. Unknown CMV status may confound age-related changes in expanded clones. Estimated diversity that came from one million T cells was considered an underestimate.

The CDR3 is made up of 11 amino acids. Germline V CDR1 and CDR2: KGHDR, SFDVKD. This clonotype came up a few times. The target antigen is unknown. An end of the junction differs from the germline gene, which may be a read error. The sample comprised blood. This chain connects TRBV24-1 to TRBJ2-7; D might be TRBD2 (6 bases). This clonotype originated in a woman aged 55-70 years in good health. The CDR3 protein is CATSDGSKQYF. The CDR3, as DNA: TGTGCTACCAGTGACGGGAGCAAGCAGTACTTC.